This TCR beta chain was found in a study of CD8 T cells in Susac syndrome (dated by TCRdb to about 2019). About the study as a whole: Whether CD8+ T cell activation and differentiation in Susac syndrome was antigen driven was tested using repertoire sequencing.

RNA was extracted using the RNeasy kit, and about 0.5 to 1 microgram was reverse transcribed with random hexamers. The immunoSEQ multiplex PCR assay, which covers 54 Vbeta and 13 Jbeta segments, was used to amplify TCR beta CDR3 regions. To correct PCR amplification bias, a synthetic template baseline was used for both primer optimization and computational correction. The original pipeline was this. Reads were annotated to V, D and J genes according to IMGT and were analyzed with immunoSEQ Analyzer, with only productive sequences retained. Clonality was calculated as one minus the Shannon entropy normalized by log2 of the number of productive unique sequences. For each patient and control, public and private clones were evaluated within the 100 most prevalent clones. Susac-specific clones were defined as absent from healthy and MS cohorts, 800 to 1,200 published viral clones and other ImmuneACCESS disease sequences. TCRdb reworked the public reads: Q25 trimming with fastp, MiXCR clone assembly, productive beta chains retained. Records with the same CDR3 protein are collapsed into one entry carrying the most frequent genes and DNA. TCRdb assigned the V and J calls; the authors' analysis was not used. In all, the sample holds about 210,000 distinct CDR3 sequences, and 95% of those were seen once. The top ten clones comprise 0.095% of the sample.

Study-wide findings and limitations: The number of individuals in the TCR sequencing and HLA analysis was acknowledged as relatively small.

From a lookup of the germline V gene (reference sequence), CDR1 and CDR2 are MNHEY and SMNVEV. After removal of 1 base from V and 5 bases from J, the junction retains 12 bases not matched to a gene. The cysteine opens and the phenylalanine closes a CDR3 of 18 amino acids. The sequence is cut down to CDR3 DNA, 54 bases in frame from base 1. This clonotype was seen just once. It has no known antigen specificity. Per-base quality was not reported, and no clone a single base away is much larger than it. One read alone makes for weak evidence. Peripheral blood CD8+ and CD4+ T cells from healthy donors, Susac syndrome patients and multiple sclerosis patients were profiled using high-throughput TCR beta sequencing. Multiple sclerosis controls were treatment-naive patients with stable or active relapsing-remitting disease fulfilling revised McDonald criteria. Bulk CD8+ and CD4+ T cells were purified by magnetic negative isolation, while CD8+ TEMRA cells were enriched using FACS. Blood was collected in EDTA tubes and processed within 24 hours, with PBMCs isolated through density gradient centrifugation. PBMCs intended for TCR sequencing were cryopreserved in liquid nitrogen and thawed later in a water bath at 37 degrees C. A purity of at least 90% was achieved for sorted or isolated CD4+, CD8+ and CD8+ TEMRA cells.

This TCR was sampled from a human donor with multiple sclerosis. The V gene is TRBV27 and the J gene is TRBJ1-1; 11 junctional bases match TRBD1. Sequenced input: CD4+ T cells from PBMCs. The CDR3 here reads CASSLFGQGAHVGTEAFF. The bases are TGTGCCAGCAGTTTATTTGGACAGGGGGCGCATGTGGGGACTGAAGCTTTCTTT.